Listed here is a single T cell receptor (gamma chain). Its target is not known. RNA was extracted from the cells and then reverse transcribed. The CDR3 regions were amplified by multiplex PCR from V-gene primers to a constant-region primer. TCRdb applied CATT to the multiplex PCR reads for clone calling. The sample yields 36,000 or so gamma-chain clones, over 20% seen once. This CDR3 region has 18 residues. V was pared by 0 bases and J by 0 bases, with 14 bases of the junction left unmatched. Germline-derived CDR1 and CDR2 are VTNTFY and YDVSTARD (reference sequence). The data stem from a study of Vδ1+ human thymocytes. Points from the study as a whole: Thymic TRG and TRD repertoires appeared highly polyclonal.

The sequence was collected from a girl under three years old who had congenital heart surgery. The source material was Vdelta1+ gamma-delta thymocytes from the thymus. As to subset: FACS-sorted CD3+ TCRalphabeta- TCRVdelta1+ TCRVdelta2- thymocytes. The gene calls are TRGV3 and TRGJ1 or TRGJ2. CDR3 in amino acids: CATWDRSRWDPNYYKKLF. The DNA of the CDR3 is TGTGCCACCTGGGACAGGTCCCGTTGGGACCCGAATTATTATAAGAAACTCTTT.